This TCR beta chain is drawn from a study of blood T cell repertoires in COVID-19. Study-level information: Samples of COVID-19 (acute and convalescent) were obtained from the United States, Italy and Spain. T cells, B-cell-depleted T cells, or PBMCs provided the cDNA or gDNA that served as material.

Authors' processing steps: From reference gene primer amplification, estimates of nucleated cell counts were derived. The data were produced by immunoSEQ multiplex PCR, yet TCRdb's version contains in-frame clones alone and is incomplete. V and J calls and clone size follow that table, whereas D and trimming were derived from the DNA. The data contain 25,000 to 30,000 clones, roughly 85% of them seen just once; the ten biggest clones take up less than 20%. Germline V gives CDR1 SQVTM, CDR2 ANQGSEA. V lost 4 bases and J lost 7; bases outside the gene matches: 7. The CDR3 consists of 14 residues. This chain joins TRBV29-1 and TRBJ2-3; 11 positions match TRBD2. Sequences were obtained from peripheral blood. The origin of this receptor is a human donor in a cohort sampled during active COVID-19. The chain's CDR3 is CSVGVAGGDHTQYF. The CDR3 coding sequence is TGCAGCGTTGGAGTAGCGGGGGGGGATCATACGCAGTATTTT.